This T cell receptor beta chain was sequenced during a study of Graves' ophthalmopathy and Graves' hyperthyroidism. The study's findings and limits: Cross-validated, the 13-signature model showed 87.88%/81.08% sensitivity/specificity, and 80%/75% in the test set. The model predicted progression of ophthalmopathy with a sensitivity of roughly 66%, and its specificity was 72% to 80%.

Amplification of TCR beta CDR3 regions used RNA transcripts. Amplification began with first-round RT-PCR using HTBI primers, then second-round multiplex PCR was performed. MiXCR was run by TCRdb on the multiplex PCR reads, yielding one entry per CDR3 protein. This repertoire shows around 600,000 distinct CDR3 sequences, over 40% found once; its top ten account for over 2.5%. The CDR3 runs 17 residues. CDR1 is SGDLS and CDR2 is YYNGEE in the germline V gene. Trimming took 4 bases from V and 3 from J; bases not matched to a gene: 10. Of note for this clonotype: The antigen remains undetermined.

The TCR was taken from an adult man with Graves' ophthalmopathy. Sequenced material: peripheral blood. This chain connects TRBV9 to TRBJ2-7; 13 nucleotides match TRBD2. CDR3 sequence reads: CASSSGPGLAGDYEQYF. The CDR3 DNA reads TGTGCCAGCAGCTCCGGACCAGGACTAGCGGGAGACTACGAGCAGTACTTC.